The rows below give T cell receptor beta chains drawn from one sample of a study of radiotherapy plus CTLA-4 blockade in lung cancer. The table came from immunoSEQ multiplex PCR; TCRdb's copy has only in-frame clones and leaves some out. The top ten clones hold about 3.7% of a sample with tens of thousands of clones, about three quarters of them seen once. The source material was peripheral blood, sampled from a patient treated with radiotherapy plus ipilimumab. The receptors were gathered from a human donor with non-small cell lung cancer who had stable disease on radiotherapy plus ipilimumab. Each CDR3 is given with its conserved first and last residue. The D gene is left open where the match is weak. Size values are once, few and many counts, or a class for expanded clones, and some rows have none.

clone size,V gene,J gene,D gene,CDR3 protein,CDR3 DNA
.,TRBV6-5,TRBJ2-5,TRBD1,CASSYSGTGVKTQYF,TGTGCCAGCAGTTACTCCGGGACAGGGGTCAAGACCCAGTACTTC
few,TRBV6-5,TRBJ2-7,TRBD1,CATEDRNSYEQYF,TGTGCCACCGAGGACAGGAACTCCTACGAGCAGTACTTC
.,TRBV5-6,TRBJ2-7,.,CASSRTLEQYF,TGTGCCAGCAGCCGGACATTGGAGCAGTACTTC
.,TRBV4-3,TRBJ2-1,TRBD2,CASSRGTSGSYNEQFF,TGCGCCAGCAGCCGCGGGACTAGCGGGAGTTACAATGAGCAGTTCTTC
.,TRBV5-1,TRBJ2-5,.,CASSLSGFQETQYF,TGCGCCAGCAGCTTGAGTGGGTTTCAAGAGACCCAGTACTTC
once,TRBV6-4,TRBJ2-3,TRBD2,CASSPSGDTDTQYF,TGTGCCAGCAGTCCTAGCGGAGACACAGATACGCAGTATTTT
.,TRBV6-5,TRBJ1-3,.,CASSYKKTGNTIYF,TGTGCCAGCAGTTATAAAAAGACGGGGAACACCATATATTTT
.,TRBV2,TRBJ2-1,.,CASTLQQGGRQFF,TGTGCCAGCACTCTCCAACAGGGCGGGAGGCAGTTCTTC
.,TRBV4-1,TRBJ2-1,.,CASSQDGAGDEQFF,TGCGCCAGCAGCCAAGATGGTGCCGGGGATGAGCAGTTCTTC
.,TRBV9,TRBJ1-5,TRBD1,CASSATGTGNQPQHF,TGTGCCAGCAGCGCCACCGGGACAGGGAATCAGCCCCAGCATTTT
few,TRBV28,TRBJ2-7,TRBD2,CASSYKRESDYEQYF,TGTGCCAGCAGTTACAAGCGGGAGAGTGACTACGAGCAGTACTTC
.,TRBV6-5,TRBJ2-1,TRBD2,CASSYSNSGRKNEQFF,TGTGCCAGCAGTTACTCGAATAGCGGGAGGAAGAATGAGCAGTTCTTC
.,TRBV6-1,TRBJ2-2,.,CASSEGAYTGELFF,TGTGCCAGCAGTGAGGGGGCGTACACCGGGGAGCTGTTTTTT
.,TRBV7-9,TRBJ1-1,.,CASSLARGTEAFF,TGTGCCAGCAGCTTAGCTCGGGGCACTGAAGCTTTCTTT
.,TRBV27,TRBJ2-1,.,CASNSGGGPYNEQFF,TGTGCCAGCAACTCTGGAGGGGGTCCCTACAATGAGCAGTTCTTC
.,TRBV28,TRBJ1-5,.,CASQVYSNQPQHF,TGTGCCAGCCAGGTCTATAGCAATCAGCCCCAGCATTTT
.,TRBV18,TRBJ2-7,.,CASSPAALGEQYF,TGTGCCAGCTCACCAGCTGCTCTAGGCGAGCAGTACTTC
.,TRBV5-6,TRBJ1-5,.,CASSLKGQPQHF,TGTGCCAGCAGCTTGAAGGGGCAGCCCCAGCATTTT
once,TRBV19,TRBJ1-1,.,CASTSALDTEAFF,TGTGCCAGTACTTCAGCCCTGGACACTGAAGCTTTCTTT
few,TRBV5-1,TRBJ2-7,.,CASSEEPSSLSYEQYF,TGCGCCAGCAGCGAGGAACCCAGTTCTCTCTCCTACGAGCAGTACTTC
.,TRBV18,TRBJ2-1,TRBD2,CASSPFLTSGSNGEQFF,TGTGCCAGCTCACCCTTTTTGACTAGCGGGAGTAATGGTGAGCAGTTCTTC
.,TRBV11-2,TRBJ2-1,TRBD2,CASSPRQGLAGYEQFF,TGTGCCAGCAGCCCCCGGCAGGGACTAGCGGGTTATGAGCAGTTCTTC
.,TRBV11-2,TRBJ2-1,TRBD2,CASSLEAGAYNEQFF,TGTGCCAGCAGCTTAGAAGCGGGAGCCTACAATGAGCAGTTCTTC
.,TRBV6-5,TRBJ2-1,.,CASRRGATPTDEQFF,TGTGCCAGCAGAAGGGGGGCTACACCCACCGATGAGCAGTTCTTC
.,TRBV19,TRBJ1-5,.,CASSPTGQGPQHF,TGTGCCAGTAGCCCGACAGGTCAGGGGCCCCAGCATTTT
.,TRBV19,TRBJ2-1,TRBD2,CASSSGTSGSNEQFF,TGTGCCAGTAGTTCCGGGACTAGCGGGAGCAATGAGCAGTTCTTC
.,TRBV5-1,TRBJ1-3,TRBD1,CASSLDRGPGNTIYF,TGCGCCAGCAGCTTAGACAGGGGGCCTGGAAACACCATATATTTT
.,TRBV18,TRBJ1-2,.,CASSPQDSKTDGYTF,TGTGCCAGCTCACCGCAGGACAGCAAGACCGATGGCTACACCTTC
.,TRBV4-1,TRBJ1-4,.,CASSSPNIPNNEKLFF,TGCGCCAGCAGCTCCCCAAATATCCCTAATAATGAAAAACTGTTTTTT
.,TRBV25-1,TRBJ2-2,.,CASSDDGRRNTGELFF,TGTGCCAGCAGTGATGATGGGCGAAGGAACACCGGGGAGCTGTTTTTT
.,TRBV7-9,TRBJ1-1,TRBD1,CASSRQGEAFF,TGTGCCAGCTCCCGACAGGGTGAAGCTTTCTTT
.,TRBV4-1,TRBJ2-3,TRBD2,CASSQSGLAGGGTDTQYF,TGCGCCAGCAGCCAAAGTGGACTAGCGGGAGGGGGCACAGATACGCAGTATTTT
.,TRBV6-1,TRBJ1-4,TRBD1,CASRPGTGPNEKLFF,TGTGCCAGCAGGCCAGGGACAGGTCCTAATGAAAAACTGTTTTTT
few,TRBV7-2,TRBJ2-5,TRBD1,CASSSAGQGVETQYF,TGTGCCAGCAGCTCGGCGGGACAGGGGGTGGAGACCCAGTACTTC
.,TRBV28,TRBJ2-4,.,CASSPGWDIQYF,TGTGCCAGCAGTCCCGGCTGGGACATTCAGTACTTC
.,TRBV19,TRBJ2-3,.,CASSDGRTTDTQYF,TGTGCCAGTAGCGACGGGAGAACGACAGATACGCAGTATTTT
.,TRBV30,TRBJ2-5,TRBD1,CARTGAGETQYF,TGTGCCCGGACAGGGGCAGGGGAGACCCAGTACTTC
few,TRBV2,TRBJ1-4,TRBD1,CASSSRKAGQNEKLFF,TGTGCCAGCAGTTCCCGAAAGGCGGGACAGAATGAAAAACTGTTTTTT
.,TRBV7-8,TRBJ2-1,.,CASSSQGLSSYNEQFF,TGTGCCAGCAGCTCTCAGGGGCTAAGCTCCTACAATGAGCAGTTCTTC
.,TRBV27,TRBJ1-1,.,CASSFLVGGGYTEAFF,TGTGCCAGCAGTTTCCTTGTGGGGGGCGGATACACTGAAGCTTTCTTT
.,TRBV15,TRBJ2-7,TRBD2,CATSRGGTSGQYEQYF,TGTGCCACCAGCAGAGGCGGGACTAGCGGCCAGTACGAGCAGTACTTC
.,TRBV11-3,TRBJ1-2,.,CASSIGSNYGYTF,TGTGCCAGCAGCATCGGATCCAACTATGGCTACACCTTC
.,TRBV7-6,TRBJ2-1,.,CASSSQHNEQFF,TGTGCCAGCAGCTCCCAACACAATGAGCAGTTCTTC
.,TRBV11-1,TRBJ1-1,.,CASSSGARVYRAFF,TGTGCCAGCAGCTCGGGGGCCAGGGTGTATAGGGCTTTCTTT
once,TRBV6-5,TRBJ1-1,TRBD1,CASSPGGSGYTEAFF,TGTGCCAGCAGCCCAGGGGGCTCAGGGTACACTGAAGCTTTCTTT
few,TRBV30,TRBJ2-1,.,CAWTGTFTYNEQFF,TGTGCCTGGACCGGGACTTTCACCTACAATGAGCAGTTCTTC
few,TRBV7-2,TRBJ2-7,.,CASRPGLGDYEQYF,TGTGCCAGCAGGCCGGGACTGGGGGATTACGAGCAGTACTTC
.,TRBV6-5,TRBJ2-1,.,CASSYSGSSYNEQFF,TGTGCCAGCAGTTACTCCGGGAGCTCCTACAATGAGCAGTTCTTC
.,TRBV11-3,TRBJ2-4,TRBD1,CASSLVTGVAKNIQYF,TGTGCCAGCAGCTTAGTCACAGGGGTAGCCAAAAACATTCAGTACTTC